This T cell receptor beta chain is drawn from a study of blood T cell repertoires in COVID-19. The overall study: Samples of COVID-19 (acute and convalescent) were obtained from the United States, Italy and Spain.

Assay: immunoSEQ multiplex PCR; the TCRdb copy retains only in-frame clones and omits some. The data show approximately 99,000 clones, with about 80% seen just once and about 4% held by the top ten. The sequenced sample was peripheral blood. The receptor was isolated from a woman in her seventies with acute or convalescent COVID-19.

The CDR3 sequence is CASSPSGAGGYNEQFF. CDR3 sequence (DNA): TGTGCCAGCAGCCCGAGCGGAGCGGGAGGGTACAATGAGCAGTTCTTC. The V and J genes are TRBV9 and TRBJ2-1, with TRBD2 matching 10 bases. The CDR3 contains 16 residues. V trimming: 4 bases; J trimming: 4 bases; junction bases outside the gene matches: 8. Germline CDR1 and CDR2: SGDLS and YYNGEE.